Listed here are 17 T cell receptor beta chains from one sample, sequenced in a study of CXCR3-negative and CXCR3-positive naive CD8 T cells. Overall study results and limits: Comparison of naive cells showed more hydrophobic TRB CDR3s in CXCR3-positive than in CXCR3-negative naive cells.

UMI-labeled TRB cDNA libraries were prepared by 5' RACE. TCRdb processed the 5' RACE reads again and assigns one entry to each CDR3 protein, with no DNA. This sample's table has 130,000 to 150,000 distinct CDR3 sequences. Their antigens remain unidentified. Sequences were obtained from naive CXCR3+ CD8+ T cells from blood. Indicated subset: CD45RO-CCR7+CD27+CD95- naive CD8+ T cells expressing CXCR3 (TNR3+). The receptor source for this set is a human donor in good health. Some clones in this sample may be carry-over from other donors' samples.

V usage is TRBV2 and J usage is TRBJ2-1; the TRBD2 assignment by TCRdb is unverifiable without DNA. Looked up from germline, CDR1 is SNHLY and CDR2 is FYNNEI. This CDR3 spans 15 amino acids. This chain's CDR3 is CASSAGSSGKDEQFF.

The chain is built from TRBV5-6 and TRBJ2-1; the D call of TRBD2 rests on TCRdb alone, since no DNA is present to check it. From germline, CDR1 is SGHDT and CDR2 YYEEEE. This CDR3 is 18 amino acids long. Here the CDR3 reads CASSLDGPSGVSYNEQFF.

The chain recombines TRBV9 with TRBJ2-1; with no DNA, the TCRdb D assignment of TRBD2 cannot be verified. This CDR3 spans 20 amino acids. The germline CDR1 and CDR2 sequences are SGDLS and YYNGEE. The CDR3 sequence is CASSGGTSGNYRWSYNEQFF. Supplemented by reference TRBV9 and TRBJ2-1, the full variable domain reads DSGVTQTPKHLITATGQRVTLRCSPRSGDLSVYWYQQSLDQGLQFLIQYYNGEERAKGNILERFSAQQFPDLHSELNLSSLELGDSALYFCASSGGTSGNYRWSYNEQFFGPGTRLTVL.

The chain uses TRBV29-1 and TRBJ2-2. The CDR3 runs 13 residues. Looked up from germline, CDR1 is SQVTM and CDR2 is ANQGSEA. This CDR3 is CSAETANTGELFF.

This chain joins TRBV29-1 and TRBJ1-1. The germline V gene has CDR1 SQVTM and CDR2 ANQGSEA. The CDR3 extends over 12 amino acids. CDR3 sequence: CSVEDAVPEAFF.

The chain combines TRBV7-3 with TRBJ2-7. Germline lookup yields CDR1 SGHTA and CDR2 FQGTGA. The CDR3 runs 15 residues. CDR3 loop: CASSLSAGGSYEQYF.

The chain uses TRBV7-9 and TRBJ2-7; TCRdb's assignment of TRBD1 cannot be checked, as there is no DNA. From germline, CDR1 is SEHNR and CDR2 FQNEAQ (reference sequence). CDR3 size: 19 residues. The CDR3 sequence: CASSPGPGTGVSSSYEQYF.

This chain connects TRBV7-9 to TRBJ2-1; as DNA is missing, the TRBD2 call by TCRdb cannot be tested. In germline, CDR1 is SEHNR, CDR2 FQNEAQ (reference sequence). CDR3 length: 16 amino acids. The CDR3 loop is CASSLVSSGAYNEQFF.

The chain uses TRBV29-1 and TRBJ2-1; the D call of TRBD2 rests on TCRdb alone, since no DNA is present to check it. This CDR3 is 13 amino acids long. From germline, CDR1 is SQVTM and CDR2 ANQGSEA. The CDR3 region is CSVQITSSNEQFF.

The gene calls are TRBV29-1 and TRBJ2-7. Germline V lookup: CDR1 SQVTM, CDR2 ANQGSEA. The length of the CDR3 is 12 residues. CDR3 in amino acids: CSVEDLRGEQYF.

V usage is TRBV7-9 and J usage is TRBJ2-7; TCRdb's D call, TRBD1, is unchecked because there is no DNA. The CDR3 length is 13 residues. Germline CDR1 is SEHNR and CDR2 is FQNEAQ (reference sequence). CDR3 in amino acids: CASSPGGAYEQYF.

The chain carries TRBV19 and TRBJ1-4; TCRdb gives TRBD1 as the D gene, but with no DNA this cannot be confirmed. CDR1 is LNHDA and CDR2 is SQIVND in the germline V gene (reference sequence). This CDR3 comprises 20 residues. The CDR3 sequence is CASSTSAPLRPRTSNEKLFF.

V and J are TRBV13 and TRBJ2-1; the TRBD1 assignment by TCRdb is unverifiable without DNA. This CDR3 contains 13 residues. Germline loops: CDR1 PRHDT, CDR2 FYEKMQ (reference sequence). The CDR3 sequence: CASSGQGYNEQFF.

This sequence joins TRBV28 and TRBJ2-1; TCRdb returns TRBD1, unconfirmable since there is no DNA. The germline gives CDR1 MDHEN, CDR2 SYDVKM. The CDR3 has 11 amino acids. CDR3 loop: CASSPGSEQFF.

This chain connects TRBV28 to TRBJ1-1; TCRdb gives TRBD1 as the D gene, but with no DNA this cannot be confirmed. This CDR3 contains 15 residues. CDR1 MDHEN and CDR2 SYDVKM come from the germline V gene. CDR3 in amino acids: CASSAPGTVNTEAFF.

V gene TRBV19 combines with J gene TRBJ1-5. The germline V gene encodes CDR1 LNHDA and CDR2 SQIVND (reference sequence). The CDR3 sequence is 14 residues long. The CDR3 loop is CASSGGYVNQPQHF.

The V call is TRBV20-1, the J call TRBJ2-1. The V gene's germline CDR1 is DFQATT and CDR2 SNEGSKA (reference sequence). The CDR3 length is 15 residues. CDR3 residues: CSARGSTKGSNEQFF.